This TCR beta chain was sequenced in a study of T-cell reconstitution after alpha-beta-depleted transplantation in children. General observations from the study: At one year after transplant, newly produced T cells mostly accounted for T-cell counts and diversity. Reportedly, alpha-beta T cells present about two months post-transplant originated from several hundred expanded clones of graft origin. Recipient T cells and thymic progenitors that survived gave rise to the high TCRbeta diversity observed at day 60 in some patients.

Unique molecular identifiers were incorporated during preparation of the TCRbeta library. TCRdb passed the PCR reads through MiXCR, listing each CDR3 protein once. Counted here are around 670,000 distinct CDR3 sequences, around 13% occurring once; the ten biggest clones make up roughly 0.84%. This clonotype has a count of ten or more. What it binds is not known. V was pared by 0 bases and J by 6 bases, with 10 bases between. The CDR3 is 13 amino acids. Germline V CDR1 and CDR2: SGHRS, YFSETQ. This receptor was obtained from a girl aged 2 to 9 with congenital amegakaryocytic thrombocytopenia, due to receive a stem cell transplant. The chain couples TRBV5-1 to TRBJ2-7; maybe TRBD2 (5 bases). The sequencing used PBMCs, collected before TCRalphabeta/CD19-depleted stem cell transplant. The CDR3 spells CASSLGETVEQYF. DNA of the CDR3: TGCGCCAGCAGCTTGGGGGAGACGGTCGAGCAGTACTTC.